This T cell receptor (beta chain) was captured by sequencing in a study of blood T cell repertoires in COVID-19. Background on the study: Sources were T cells, B-cell-depleted T cells, or PBMCs; the material itself was cDNA or gDNA.

Here immunoSEQ multiplex PCR was the method, and the copy in TCRdb shows in-frame clones only, minus some. The sample has some 70,000 clones; nearly 90% are singletons. V trimming: 10 bases; J trimming: 0 bases; junction bases outside the gene matches: 9. From germline, CDR1 is SNHLY and CDR2 FYNNEI. The CDR3 is 15 amino acids. The rearrangement links TRBV2 to TRBJ2-1, with 7 nucleotides matching TRBD2. The sequencing sample was made of peripheral blood. The TCR originated in a man aged 50 to 59 with active COVID-19. The CDR3 sequence: CATRLGGSSYNEQFF. CDR3 sequence (DNA): TGTGCCACAAGGTTGGGGGGGAGCTCCTACAATGAGCAGTTCTTC. Filled out from reference TRBV2 and TRBJ2-1, the complete variable domain reads EPEVTQTPSHQVTQMGQEVILRCVPISNHLYFYWYRQILGQKVEFLVSFYNNEISEKSEIFDDQFSVERPDGSNFTLKIRSTKLEDSAMYFCATRLGGSSYNEQFFGPGTRLTVL.